A single sample gave rise to the 12 T cell receptor beta chains below, sequenced in a study of PD-L1 blockade in urothelial cancer (dated by TCRdb to the late 2010s). The intended sense of this specimen's time point label: peripheral blood 6 weeks after treatment start. The method was the immunoSEQ multiplex PCR assay. This immuneACCESS table, as held by TCRdb, lists in-frame sequences with V and J called but not all clones. Of the missing ones, under half trace to an unresolved V gene in checked studies; the others have no known cause. The sample table holds 24,000 or so clones, of which 82% were seen once. The top ten clonotypes cover 1.5% to 2% of the sample. This sample comprised PBMCs, obtained around atezolizumab (anti-PD-L1) treatment. The receptor set was obtained from a man between 65 and 80 years old with urothelial cancer.

For the CDR3, the DNA is TGTGCCAGCAGCTTAGATTCCCGGGACAGGGGTTACAATGAGCAGTTCTTC. Amino acids: CASSLDSRDRGYNEQFF. V gene TRBV11-3 combines with J gene TRBJ2-1; 10 nucleotides line up with TRBD1. V lost 0 bases to trimming and J lost 4 bases; unmatched junction nucleotides: 6. From germline, CDR1 is SGHNT and CDR2 YENEEA. The CDR3 has 17 residues.

The chain uses TRBV7-8 and TRBJ2-7; D not resolved. The V end lost 2 bases, the J end lost 3 bases, and 14 bases lay between the germline ends. This CDR3 comprises 15 residues. The germline gives CDR1 SGHVS, CDR2 FQNEAQ. The CDR3 coding sequence is TGTGCCAGCAGCTTATATGCAGGTAAAGGCTACGAGCAGTACTTC. Its protein is CASSLYAGKGYEQYF.

This chain joins TRBV5-4 and TRBJ2-1, with D possibly TRBD2 on 6 matching bases. Trimming stripped 4 bases from V and 3 bases from J, with 14 bases between. Germline CDR1 reads SGHNT; CDR2 reads YYREEE (reference sequence). The CDR3 is made up of 15 amino acids. Here the CDR3 reads CASSPPGGNYNEQFF. The CDR3, as DNA: TGTGCCAGCAGCCCCCCTGGGGGGAACTACAATGAGCAGTTCTTC.

The J gene is TRBJ1-3, the V gene TRBV6-1; a weak D match, TRBD1 (6 bases). V dropped 4 bases and J dropped 2 bases, with 12 bases sitting between them. CDR3 length: 15 amino acids. Germline CDR1 reads MNHNS; CDR2 reads SASEGT. This CDR3 is CASSVIQGTGNTIYF. CDR3 DNA sequence: TGTGCCAGCAGTGTTATCCAGGGGACTGGAAACACCATATATTTT.

This CDR3 reads CASSWDMGQAGYEQYF. The CDR3 DNA reads as TGCGCCAGCAGCTGGGATATGGGACAGGCGGGCTACGAGCAGTACTTC. The rearrangement uses TRBV5-1 and TRBJ2-7; 8 nucleotides match TRBD1. Germline V lookup: CDR1 SGHRS, CDR2 YFSETQ. The J segment lost 3 bases and the V segment lost 3 bases, leaving 11 bases of the junction unmatched. There are 16 residues in the CDR3.

This clone qualifies as medium-sized. V usage is TRBV27 and J usage is TRBJ1-2, with D maybe TRBD1 (5 bases). CDR1 is MNHEY and CDR2 is SMNVEV in the germline V gene (reference sequence). V was trimmed by 5 bases and J by 7 bases, leaving 11 bases between them. This CDR3 is built from 12 residues. The chain's CDR3 is CASSPLQGGYTF. For the CDR3, the DNA is TGTGCCAGCAGTCCCCTCCAGGGTGGCTACACCTTC.

This chain connects TRBV13 to TRBJ1-1; the match to TRBD1 covers 10 bases. Germline V CDR1 and CDR2: PRHDT, FYEKMQ (reference sequence). V shed 0 bases, J shed 0 bases, and the junction held 16 bases outside the gene matches. This CDR3 is built from 21 residues. CDR3 sequence: CASSLGQGGTGEFKVNTEAFF. CDR3 DNA sequence: TGTGCCAGCAGCTTAGGCCAAGGAGGGACAGGGGAGTTTAAGGTGAACACTGAAGCTTTCTTT.

J is TRBJ2-1 and V is TRBV6-5; TRBD2 aligns across 8 bases. Germline V CDR1 and CDR2: MNHEY, SVGAGI. The CDR3 consists of 13 residues. V trimming: 6 bases; J trimming: 3 bases; junction bases outside the gene matches: 1. The CDR3 DNA reads TGTGCCAGCAGGCGGGAGGTCTACAATGAGCAGTTCTTC. This codes for CASRREVYNEQFF.

The chain combines TRBV7-2 with TRBJ2-7; D not certain. V was cut by 5 bases and J by 1 base, with 6 bases left in between. CDR1 and CDR2 (germline): SGHTA, FQGNSA. This CDR3 has 12 amino acids. CDR3 DNA sequence: TGTGCCAGCAGCCCTCTTTCCTACGAGCAGTACTTC. Protein sequence: CASSPLSYEQYF.

Only one count was recorded for this clone. V gene TRBV6-1 combines with J gene TRBJ2-7; possible D gene TRBD2, 6 bases. Germline-derived CDR1 and CDR2 are MNHNS and SASEGT. V lost 6 bases and J 1 base, leaving 10 bases between the germline ends. The CDR3 has 13 amino acids. The chain's CDR3 is CASRGLTSYEQYF. In DNA, the CDR3 is TGTGCCAGCAGGGGACTTACTTCCTACGAGCAGTACTTC.

The J gene is TRBJ2-7, the V gene TRBV28, with 10 bases fitting TRBD2. Per the germline V gene, CDR1 is MDHEN and CDR2 is SYDVKM. V dropped 6 bases and J dropped 3; count of bases not matched to a gene: 5. CDR3 size: 14 residues. As DNA, the CDR3 is TGTGCCAGCAGCCGGACTAGCGGAAACTACGAGCAGTACTTC. Encoded protein: CASSRTSGNYEQYF.

The chain combines TRBV5-1 with TRBJ2-2, with 9 bases aligning to TRBD2. The CDR3 sequence is 13 residues long. V trimming: 4 bases; J trimming: 8 bases; junction bases outside the gene matches: 3. From germline, CDR1 is SGHRS and CDR2 YFSETQ. CDR3 in DNA: TGCGCCAGCAGCGTTCTAGCGGGAGGGGAGCTGTTTTTT. Translation: CASSVLAGGELFF. Looking up the rest from reference TRBV5-1 and TRBJ2-2 gives the full variable domain: KAGVTQTPRYLIKTRGQQVTLSCSPISGHRSVSWYQQTPGQGLQFLFEYFSETQRNKGNFPGRFSGRQFSNSRSEMNVSTLELGDSALYLCASSVLAGGELFFGEGSRLTVL.